The 14 T cell receptor beta chains below were found in one sample sequenced in a study of CD8 T cell repertoires and HIV-1 epitope variants. The assay was immunoSEQ multiplex PCR, and TCRdb's table has in-frame clones only and misses some. The data show about 95,000 clones, roughly four fifths seen once. The material sequenced was uncultured baseline CD8+ T cells from peripheral blood mononuclear cells (PBMCs). These receptors came from a male donor with HIV.

This chain connects TRBV27 to TRBJ2-1; TRBD1 or TRBD2 may be the D gene (5 bases each). This CDR3 comprises 16 residues. Germline loops: CDR1 MNHEY, CDR2 SMNVEV (reference sequence). The V and J ends lost 6 bases and 0 bases respectively, with 15 bases between them. The CDR3 sequence is CASREGTASSYNEQFF. The CDR3 bases are TGTGCCAGCAGGGAAGGGACCGCTAGCTCCTACAATGAGCAGTTCTTC.

The chain couples TRBV10-3 to TRBJ1-5, with D maybe TRBD1 (6 bases). The CDR3 sequence is 16 residues long. V was clipped by 3 bases and J by 6 bases, with 18 bases between them. Germline assignment: CDR1 ENHRY and CDR2 SYGVKD. The CDR3 sequence: CAISDRTGSFTQPQHF. The CDR3 DNA reads TGTGCCATCAGTGATCGAACAGGGTCCTTCACTCAGCCCCAGCATTTT.

The gene calls are TRBV19 and TRBJ2-5; possibly TRBD2 for D (5 bases). The germline CDR1 and CDR2 sequences are LNHDA and SQIVND (reference sequence). The CDR3 totals 14 residues. V was shortened by 5 bases and J by 1 base, with 11 bases between the two germline ends. CDR3 nucleotide sequence: TGTGCCAGTAGTTCGACTACCTTCCAAGAGACCCAGTACTTC. Amino acid sequence: CASSSTTFQETQYF. Supplemented by reference TRBV19 and TRBJ2-5, the full variable domain reads DGGITQSPKYLFRKEGQNVTLSCEQNLNHDAMYWYRQDPGQGLRLIYYSQIVNDFQKGDIAEGYSVSREKKESFPLTVTSAQKNPTAFYLCASSSTTFQETQYFGPGTRLLVL.

This clone was picked up a small number of times. This chain joins TRBV14 and TRBJ2-7, with D hard to call. The germline V gene encodes CDR1 SGHDN and CDR2 FVKESK. Trimming shortened V by 0 bases and J by 5 bases, and 11 bases separated the two germline ends. This CDR3 has 14 amino acids. The CDR3 is CASSQEGGSHEQYF. The CDR3 DNA reads as TGTGCCAGCAGCCAAGAAGGCGGCTCTCACGAGCAGTACTTC.

Only a few counts were recorded for this clone. V gene TRBV7-9 combines with J gene TRBJ2-7; 11 bases are a match to TRBD2. The germline gives CDR1 SEHNR, CDR2 FQNEAQ (reference sequence). V was clipped by 3 bases and J by 2 bases; unmatched bases: 6. This CDR3 region has 16 residues. CDR3 bases: TGTGCCAGCAGCTTCGTTAGCGGGAGGGAAACCTACGAGCAGTACTTC. Protein sequence: CASSFVSGRETYEQYF. Full variable domain (rest looked up from reference TRBV7-9 and TRBJ2-7): DTGVSQNPRHKITKRGQNVTFRCDPISEHNRLYWYRQTLGQGPEFLTYFQNEAQLEKSRLLSDRFSAERPKGSFSTLEIQRTEQGDSAMYLCASSFVSGRETYEQYFGPGTRLTVT.

The chain employs TRBV28 and TRBJ2-1, with 12 bases fitting TRBD2. Germline V lookup: CDR1 MDHEN, CDR2 SYDVKM. Losses at the gene ends were 7 bases for V and 6 bases for J; bases not matched to a gene: 7. The CDR3 length is 15 residues. The CDR3 nucleotides are TGTGCCAGCATTCTAGCGGGGGGGCACCTCAATGAGCAGTTCTTC. Encoded protein: CASILAGGHLNEQFF. Filled out from reference TRBV28 and TRBJ2-1, the complete variable domain reads DVKVTQSSRYLVKRTGEKVFLECVQDMDHENMFWYRQDPGLGLRLIYFSYDVKMKEKGDIPEGYSVSREKKERFSLILESASTNQTSMYLCASILAGGHLNEQFFGPGTRLTVL.

The table lists this clone with a few counts. This chain uses TRBV5-1 with TRBJ2-1; D is ambiguous. Trimming removed 2 bases at V and 5 bases at J, with 8 bases between. The CDR3 is 13 residues long. Looked up from germline, CDR1 is SGHRS and CDR2 is YFSETQ. This CDR3 reads CASSFGQNNEQFF. In nucleotides, the CDR3 is TGCGCCAGCAGCTTTGGCCAGAACAATGAGCAGTTCTTC.

The count of this clone is one. The chain employs TRBV30 and TRBJ2-2; D is unclear. The length of the CDR3 is 12 residues. V was cut by 4 bases and J by 5 bases, with 8 bases left in between. CDR1 and CDR2 from the germline V gene are GTSNPN and SVGIG (reference sequence). This chain's CDR3 is CAWMEETGELFF. CDR3 in DNA: TGTGCCTGGATGGAAGAAACCGGGGAGCTGTTTTTT.

This clone was recorded once. The V gene is TRBV6-1, the J gene TRBJ2-5; 10 nucleotides agree with TRBD2. V shed 5 bases and J 5 bases; nucleotides not matched to a gene: 8. Germline loops: CDR1 MNHNS, CDR2 SASEGT. The CDR3 consists of 15 residues. CDR3 protein: CASSQSGRAGETQYF. CDR3 nucleotide sequence: TGTGCCAGCAGTCAAAGCGGGAGGGCCGGGGAGACCCAGTACTTC.

The chain combines TRBV28 with TRBJ1-2; 7 positions agree with TRBD1. The V gene's germline CDR1 is MDHEN and CDR2 SYDVKM. The CDR3 totals 13 residues. Trimming at V came to 5 bases and at J to 3 bases, leaving 3 bases not matched to a gene. CDR3 DNA sequence: TGTGCCAGCAGTATAGGACAGGACTATGGCTACACCTTC. This sequence encodes CASSIGQDYGYTF.

This sequence joins TRBV29-1 and TRBJ2-7; D may match TRBD1 or TRBD2 (6 bases each). CDR1 is SQVTM, CDR2 ANQGSEA, per germline. V shed 5 bases and J shed 7 bases, with 15 bases lying between them. The CDR3 is made up of 12 amino acids. This chain's CDR3 is CSVSSGAGEQYF. CDR3 sequence (DNA): TGCAGCGTTTCGTCGGGGGCCGGGGAGCAGTACTTC.

The V and J genes are TRBV6-6 and TRBJ1-6, with D possibly being TRBD1 (5 bases). CDR3 length: 12 amino acids. Germline loops: CDR1 MNHNY, CDR2 SVGAGI (reference sequence). Trimming cost V 2 bases and J 10 bases, with 6 bases left between them. CDR3 residues: CASSYGGSPLHF. The CDR3 DNA reads as TGTGCCAGCAGTTACGGGGGGTCACCCCTCCACTTT.

V and J are TRBV7-9 and TRBJ2-3; TRBD2 agrees at 10 bases. Germline V gene data show CDR1 as SEHNR and CDR2 as FQNEAQ (reference sequence). This CDR3 contains 14 residues. Losses at the gene ends were 3 bases for V and 8 bases for J; bases not matched to a gene: 5. The CDR3 reads CASSFGLAESTQYF. The DNA of the CDR3 is TGTGCCAGCAGCTTTGGACTAGCGGAATCTACGCAGTATTTT.

V and J are TRBV7-2 and TRBJ1-3; D possibly corresponds to TRBD1 (6 bases). Trimming took 1 base from V and 8 from J, leaving 15 bases between them. Germline CDR1 SGHTA, CDR2 FQGNSA. This CDR3 region has 15 residues. As DNA, the CDR3 is TGTGCCAGCAGCTTAGAAGCCAGGGGCTGGGACACCATATATTTT. This translates into CASSLEARGWDTIYF. Using reference TRBV7-2 and TRBJ1-3 for the parts outside the CDR3, the full variable domain is GAGVSQSPSNKVTEKGKDVELRCDPISGHTALYWYRQSLGQGLEFLIYFQGNSAPDKSGLPSDRFSAERTGGSVSTLTIQRTQQEDSAVYLCASSLEARGWDTIYFGEGSWLTVV.